Listed below are T cell receptor beta chains from one sample, sequenced in a study of T cell repertoires in cytomegalovirus infection. A single record per CDR3 protein comes from TCRdb applying MiXCR to the reads. The sample carries some 100,000 distinct CDR3 sequences, around a quarter recorded once. Material for sequencing was CD8+ T cells from PBMCs. The origin of the receptors is a human donor in good health (CMV status not recorded). Some clones in this sample may be carry-over from other donors' samples. CDR3s include the opening cysteine and the closing phenylalanine or tryptophan. The D gene is left open where the match is weak. Expanded clones are given a class, and other clones once, few, many or no size at all.

V: TRBV10-3
size: few
D: .
J: TRBJ1-2
DNA: TGTGCCATCAGTGAACCGGACCAGGGACTCGATGGCTACACCTTC
CDR3: CAISEPDQGLDGYTF

V: TRBV6-1
size: .
D: .
J: TRBJ2-1
DNA: TGTGCCAGCGACGCGGGGCCTGAGCAGTTCTTC
CDR3: CASDAGPEQFF

V: TRBV15
size: many
D: TRBD1
J: TRBJ2-2
DNA: TGTGCCACCAGCACGGGACAGGACACCGGGGAGCTGTTTTTT
CDR3: CATSTGQDTGELFF

V: TRBV20-1
size: .
D: TRBD2
J: TRBJ2-7
DNA: TGCAGTGCTTCAGGTAGCGGGAGAACTACCTACGAGCAGTACTTC
CDR3: CSASGSGRTTYEQYF

V: TRBV6-5
size: .
D: .
J: TRBJ2-7
DNA: TGTGCCAGCAGTCCCGGACGCTCCGAGCAGTACTTC
CDR3: CASSPGRSEQYF

V: TRBV11-2
size: .
D: .
J: TRBJ2-5
DNA: TGTGCCAGCAGCTTAGATCCTGGACGGCAAGAGACCCAGTACTTC
CDR3: CASSLDPGRQETQYF

V: TRBV6-1
size: few
D: .
J: TRBJ2-1
DNA: TGTGCCAGCAGTCCCGTACCGGAGTCCTACAATGAGCAGTTCTTC
CDR3: CASSPVPESYNEQFF

V: TRBV7-2
size: many
D: TRBD2
J: TRBJ2-1
DNA: TGTGCCAGCAGCCCCCTTTCTAGCGGGGGGGCGTGGAATGAGCAGTTCTTC
CDR3: CASSPLSSGGAWNEQFF

V: TRBV29-1
size: .
D: .
J: TRBJ1-2
DNA: TGCAGCGTGCCGGAAGGAACAAGCTATGGCTACACCTTC
CDR3: CSVPEGTSYGYTF

V: TRBV2
size: .
D: TRBD2
J: TRBJ2-3
DNA: TGTGCCACCAAGACTAGCGGGAGAATAGATACGCAGTATTTT
CDR3: CATKTSGRIDTQYF

V: TRBV10-2
size: few
D: TRBD1
J: TRBJ2-7
DNA: TGCGCCAGCAGTGATTGGGACAGTAAATACGAGCAGTACTTC
CDR3: CASSDWDSKYEQYF

V: TRBV4-1
size: .
D: .
J: TRBJ2-2
DNA: TGCGCCAGCAGCCAAGTGCACAGAAACACCGGGGAGCTGTTTTTT
CDR3: CASSQVHRNTGELFF

V: TRBV20-1
size: many
D: .
J: TRBJ2-5
DNA: TGCAGTGCTAGAGATCTGCTAGCGTACCAAGAGACCCAGTACTTC
CDR3: CSARDLLAYQETQYF

V: TRBV6-2/TRBV6-3
size: .
D: .
J: TRBJ1-1
DNA: TGTGCCAGCGGGCCCGAGCGGGGGGTGGGCACTGAAGCTTTCTTT
CDR3: CASGPERGVGTEAFF

V: TRBV7-9
size: many
D: .
J: TRBJ2-2
DNA: TGTGCCAGCAGCTTAGGAGGCCTTATCACCGGGGAGCTGTTTTTT
CDR3: CASSLGGLITGELFF

V: TRBV14
size: .
D: TRBD2
J: TRBJ2-5
DNA: TGTGCCAGCAGCCAAGCCATAGCGGGCCTCCAAGAGACCCAGTACTTC
CDR3: CASSQAIAGLQETQYF

V: TRBV19
size: .
D: TRBD2
J: TRBJ2-3
DNA: TGTGCCAGTAGTATAGCCGGGAGGAGCACAGATACGCAGTATTTT
CDR3: CASSIAGRSTDTQYF

V: TRBV6-2/TRBV6-3
size: .
D: TRBD1
J: TRBJ1-2
DNA: TGTGCCAGCAGTTACCGACAGGGGGATGGCTACACCTTC
CDR3: CASSYRQGDGYTF

V: TRBV20-1
size: few
D: .
J: TRBJ2-3
DNA: TGCAGTGCTAGAGATCAGCGGGTCACAGATACGCAGTATTTT
CDR3: CSARDQRVTDTQYF

V: TRBV19
size: .
D: TRBD2
J: TRBJ2-3
DNA: TGTGCCAGTAGTACCACTAGCGGGACCAGCACAGATACGCAGTATTTT
CDR3: CASSTTSGTSTDTQYF

V: TRBV19
size: .
D: .
J: TRBJ1-3
DNA: TGTGCCAGTAGTATGTTGGCCAGCTACTCTGGAAACACCATATATTTT
CDR3: CASSMLASYSGNTIYF

V: TRBV27
size: few
D: .
J: TRBJ2-3
DNA: TGTGCCAGCAGTGCCTATCGGGACGGGCCTAGCACAGATACGCAGTATTTT
CDR3: CASSAYRDGPSTDTQYF

V: TRBV11-2
size: few
D: .
J: TRBJ2-7
DNA: TGTGCCAGCAGCTCACCCGACGGGGCAGGCTTCTACGAGCAGTACTTC
CDR3: CASSSPDGAGFYEQYF

V: TRBV11-1
size: .
D: TRBD2
J: TRBJ2-5
DNA: TGTGCCAGCAGCGGCCTAGCGGGGGTCCAAGAGACCCAGTACTTC
CDR3: CASSGLAGVQETQYF

V: TRBV12-3/TRBV12-4
size: once
D: .
J: TRBJ1-3
DNA: TGTGCCAGCAGTATGGCAGTGAGGGGAAACACCATATATTTT
CDR3: CASSMAVRGNTIYF

V: TRBV7-9
size: .
D: .
J: TRBJ1-1
DNA: TGTGCCAGCAGCACCCGGGGAGGGATGAACACTGAAGCTTTCTTT
CDR3: CASSTRGGMNTEAFF

V: TRBV2
size: few
D: .
J: TRBJ1-1
DNA: TGTGCCAGCAGTGAAGCCCCAGGGGCAGATGAAGCTTTCTTT
CDR3: CASSEAPGADEAFF

V: TRBV20-1
size: many
D: .
J: TRBJ1-5
DNA: TGCAGTGCTAGGGACCCCGCGGGTCAGCCCCAGCATTTT
CDR3: CSARDPAGQPQHF

V: TRBV20-1
size: once
D: .
J: TRBJ2-7
DNA: TGCAGTGCTAGAGGGAGGAGCTCCTACGAGCAGTACTTC
CDR3: CSARGRSSYEQYF